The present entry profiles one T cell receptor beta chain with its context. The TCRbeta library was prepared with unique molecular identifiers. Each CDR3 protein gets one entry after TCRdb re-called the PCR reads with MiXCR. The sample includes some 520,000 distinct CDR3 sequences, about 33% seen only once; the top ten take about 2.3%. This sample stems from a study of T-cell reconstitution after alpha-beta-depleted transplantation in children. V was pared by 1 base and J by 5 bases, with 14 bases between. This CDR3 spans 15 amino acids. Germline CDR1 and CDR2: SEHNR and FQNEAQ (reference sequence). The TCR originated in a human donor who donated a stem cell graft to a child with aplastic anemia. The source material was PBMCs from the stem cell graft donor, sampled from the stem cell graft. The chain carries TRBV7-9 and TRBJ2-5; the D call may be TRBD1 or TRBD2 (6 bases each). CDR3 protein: CASSLVVGGGETQYF. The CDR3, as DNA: TGTGCCAGCAGCTTAGTAGTCGGGGGCGGTGAGACCCAGTACTTC.